This TCR beta chain was found in a study of cytomegalovirus exposure and HLA in healthy donors. Whole-study findings and limits: A later analysis showed that HLA-associated TCR beta chains had undergone more clonal expansion than equally common others.

PCR used 60 Vbeta primers and 13 Jbeta primers. Original methodology: Roughly 11 million of the about 80 million unique TCR beta chains counted in a later analysis were shared. Sequencing was performed with immunoSEQ multiplex PCR; in TCRdb, only in-frame clones are kept and a portion is missing. D and trimming were read from the DNA, whereas the V and J calls and clone size are those reported in that table. The repertoire holds hundreds of thousands of clones, with about 72% as singletons. V gave up 6 bases and J gave up 4 bases; unmatched junction bases: 4. Looked up from germline, CDR1 is MGHRA and CDR2 is YSYEKL. The CDR3 spans 13 residues. As regards this clone: Its target is unknown.

The sample was PBMCs. The TCR comes from a male donor in good health and CMV-seronegative. V is TRBV4-1 and J is TRBJ2-7; 9 nucleotides line up with TRBD1. Here the CDR3 DNA reads TGCGCCAGCAGTCGGACAGGGGTTTACGAGCAGTACTTC. Its protein is CASSRTGVYEQYF.